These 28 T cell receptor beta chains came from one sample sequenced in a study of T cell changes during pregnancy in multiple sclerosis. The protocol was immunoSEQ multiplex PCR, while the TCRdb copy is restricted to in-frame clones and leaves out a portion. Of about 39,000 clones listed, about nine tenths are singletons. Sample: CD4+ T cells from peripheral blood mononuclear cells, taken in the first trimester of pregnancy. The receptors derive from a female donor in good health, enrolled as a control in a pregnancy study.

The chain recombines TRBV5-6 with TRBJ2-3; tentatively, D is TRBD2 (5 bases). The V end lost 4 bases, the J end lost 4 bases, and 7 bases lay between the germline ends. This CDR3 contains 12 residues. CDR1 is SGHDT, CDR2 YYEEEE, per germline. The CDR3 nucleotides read TGTGCCAGCAGCCGAGGGCCAGATACGCAGTATTTT. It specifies CASSRGPDTQYF.

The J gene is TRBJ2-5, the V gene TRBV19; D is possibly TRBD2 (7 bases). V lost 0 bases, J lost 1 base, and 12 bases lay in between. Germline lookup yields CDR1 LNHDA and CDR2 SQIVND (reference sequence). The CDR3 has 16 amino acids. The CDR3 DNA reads TGTGCCAGTAGTATAGACGCGGGGGCCCGCCAAGAGACCCAGTACTTC. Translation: CASSIDAGARQETQYF.

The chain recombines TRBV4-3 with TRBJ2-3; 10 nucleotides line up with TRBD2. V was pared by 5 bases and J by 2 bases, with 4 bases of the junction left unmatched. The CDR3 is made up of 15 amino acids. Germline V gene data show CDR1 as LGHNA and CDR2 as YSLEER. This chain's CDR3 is CASSFGLADTDTQYF. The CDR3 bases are TGCGCCAGCAGCTTTGGACTAGCGGACACAGATACGCAGTATTTT.

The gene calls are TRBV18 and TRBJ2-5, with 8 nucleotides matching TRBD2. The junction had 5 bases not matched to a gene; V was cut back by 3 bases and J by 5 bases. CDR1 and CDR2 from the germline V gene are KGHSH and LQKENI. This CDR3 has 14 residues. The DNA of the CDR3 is TGTGCCAGCTCACCTCAGCGGGGGCGGGAGACCCAGTACTTC. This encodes CASSPQRGRETQYF.

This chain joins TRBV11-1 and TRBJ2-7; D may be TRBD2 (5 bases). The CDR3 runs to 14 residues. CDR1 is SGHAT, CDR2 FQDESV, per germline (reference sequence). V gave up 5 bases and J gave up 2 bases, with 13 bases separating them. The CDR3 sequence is CASSRPGSTYEQYF. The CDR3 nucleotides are TGTGCCAGCAGCCGTCCGGGATCAACCTACGAGCAGTACTTC. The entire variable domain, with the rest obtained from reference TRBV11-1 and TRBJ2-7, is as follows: EAEVAQSPRYKITEKSQAVAFWCDPISGHATLYWYRQILGQGPELLVQFQDESVVDDSQLPKDRFSAERLKGVDSTLKIQPAELGDSAMYLCASSRPGSTYEQYFGPGTRLTVT.

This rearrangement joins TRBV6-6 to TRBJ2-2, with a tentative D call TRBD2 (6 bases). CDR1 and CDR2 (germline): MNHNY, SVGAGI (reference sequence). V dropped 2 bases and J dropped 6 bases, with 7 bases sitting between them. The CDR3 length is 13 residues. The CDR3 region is CASSYGGAGELFF. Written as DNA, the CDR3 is TGTGCCAGCAGTTACGGCGGGGCCGGGGAGCTGTTTTTT.

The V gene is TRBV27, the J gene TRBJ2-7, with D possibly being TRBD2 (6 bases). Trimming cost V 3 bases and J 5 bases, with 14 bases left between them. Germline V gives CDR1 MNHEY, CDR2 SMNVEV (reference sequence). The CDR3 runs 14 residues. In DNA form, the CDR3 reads TGTGCCAGCAGTTTTAACCGGGGGAAAAACGAGCAGTACTTC. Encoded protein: CASSFNRGKNEQYF.

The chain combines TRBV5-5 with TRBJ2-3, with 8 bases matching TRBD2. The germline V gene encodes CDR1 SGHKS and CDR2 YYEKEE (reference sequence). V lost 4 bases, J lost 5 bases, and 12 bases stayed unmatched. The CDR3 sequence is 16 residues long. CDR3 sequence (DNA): TGTGCCAGCAGCCAAATAACGACTAGCGCTGGAGATACGCAGTATTTT. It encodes CASSQITTSAGDTQYF. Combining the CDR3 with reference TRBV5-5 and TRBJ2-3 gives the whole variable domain DAGVTQSPTHLIKTRGQQVTLRCSPISGHKSVSWYQQVLGQGPQFIFQYYEKEERGRGNFPDRFSARQFPNYSSELNVNALLLGDSALYLCASSQITTSAGDTQYFGPGTRLTVL.

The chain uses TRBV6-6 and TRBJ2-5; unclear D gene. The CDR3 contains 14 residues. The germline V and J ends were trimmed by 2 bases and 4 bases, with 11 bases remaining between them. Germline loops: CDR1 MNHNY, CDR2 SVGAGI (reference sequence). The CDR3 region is CASSYPASAETQYF. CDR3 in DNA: TGTGCCAGCAGTTACCCCGCCAGCGCAGAGACCCAGTACTTC.

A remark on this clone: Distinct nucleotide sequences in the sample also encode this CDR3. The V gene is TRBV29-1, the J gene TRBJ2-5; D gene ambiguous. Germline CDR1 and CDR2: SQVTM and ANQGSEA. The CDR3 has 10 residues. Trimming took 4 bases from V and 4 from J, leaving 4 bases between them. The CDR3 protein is CSVGRETQYF. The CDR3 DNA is TGCAGCGTTGGGAGAGAGACCCAGTACTTC.

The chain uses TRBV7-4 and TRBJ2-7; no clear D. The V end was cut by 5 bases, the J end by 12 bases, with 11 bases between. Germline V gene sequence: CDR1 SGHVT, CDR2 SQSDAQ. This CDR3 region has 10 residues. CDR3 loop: CASSVPYGYF. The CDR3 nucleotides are TGTGCCAGCAGCGTCCCCTATGGGTACTTC.

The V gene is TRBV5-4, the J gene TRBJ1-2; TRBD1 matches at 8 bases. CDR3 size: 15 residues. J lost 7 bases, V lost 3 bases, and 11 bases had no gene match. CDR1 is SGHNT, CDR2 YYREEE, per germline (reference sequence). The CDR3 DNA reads TGTGCCAGCAGCTCATCCGGGACAGGCCTATCTGGCTACACCTTC. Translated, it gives CASSSSGTGLSGYTF.

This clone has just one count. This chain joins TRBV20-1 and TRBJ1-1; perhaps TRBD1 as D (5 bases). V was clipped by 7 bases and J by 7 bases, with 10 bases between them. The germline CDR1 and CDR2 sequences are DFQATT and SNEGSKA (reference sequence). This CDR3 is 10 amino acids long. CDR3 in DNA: TGCAGTGTCGGGGGGGTTGAAGCTTTCTTT. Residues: CSVGGVEAFF.

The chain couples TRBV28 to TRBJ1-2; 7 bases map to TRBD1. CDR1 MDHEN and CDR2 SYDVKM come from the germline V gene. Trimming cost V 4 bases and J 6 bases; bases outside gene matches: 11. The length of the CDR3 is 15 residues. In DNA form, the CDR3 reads TGTGCCAGCAGTTCAATTGGACAGGTGCCCGATGGCTACACCTTC. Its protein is CASSSIGQVPDGYTF.

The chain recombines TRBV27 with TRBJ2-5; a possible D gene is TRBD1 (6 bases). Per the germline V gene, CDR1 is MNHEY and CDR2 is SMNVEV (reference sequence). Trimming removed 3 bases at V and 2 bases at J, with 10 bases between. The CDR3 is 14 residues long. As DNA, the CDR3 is TGTGCCAGCAGTTTCGTAGGACAGCAAGAGACCCAGTACTTC. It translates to CASSFVGQQETQYF.

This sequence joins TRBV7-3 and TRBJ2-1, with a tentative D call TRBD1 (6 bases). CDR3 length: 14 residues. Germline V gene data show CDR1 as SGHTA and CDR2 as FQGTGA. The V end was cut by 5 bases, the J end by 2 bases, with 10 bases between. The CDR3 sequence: CASSRQAAYNEQFF. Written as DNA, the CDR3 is TGTGCCAGCAGCCGACAGGCCGCCTACAATGAGCAGTTCTTC.

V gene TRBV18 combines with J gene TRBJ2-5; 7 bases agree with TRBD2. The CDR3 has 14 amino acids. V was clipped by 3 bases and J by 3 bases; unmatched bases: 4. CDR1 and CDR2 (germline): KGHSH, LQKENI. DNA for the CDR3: TGTGCCAGCTCACCGAACGCGGGGGAAGAGACCCAGTACTTC. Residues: CASSPNAGEETQYF.

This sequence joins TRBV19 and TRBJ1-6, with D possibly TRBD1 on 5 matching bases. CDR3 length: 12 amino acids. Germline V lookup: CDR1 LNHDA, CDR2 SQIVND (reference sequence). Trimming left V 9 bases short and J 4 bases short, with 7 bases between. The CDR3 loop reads CASSGYNSPLHF. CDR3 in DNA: TGTGCCAGCTCAGGGTATAATTCACCCCTCCACTTT.

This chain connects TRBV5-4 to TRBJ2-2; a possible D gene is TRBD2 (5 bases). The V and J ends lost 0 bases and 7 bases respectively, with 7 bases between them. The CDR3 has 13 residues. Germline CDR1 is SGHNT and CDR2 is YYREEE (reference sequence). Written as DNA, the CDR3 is TGTGCCAGCAGCTTGGGAGAGGGCGGGGAGCTGTTTTTT. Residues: CASSLGEGGELFF.

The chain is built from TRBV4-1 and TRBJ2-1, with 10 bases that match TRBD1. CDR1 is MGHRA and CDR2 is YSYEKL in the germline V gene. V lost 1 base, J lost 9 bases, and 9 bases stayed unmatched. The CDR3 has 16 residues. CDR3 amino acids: CASSQASGTGVGEQFF. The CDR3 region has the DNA TGCGCCAGCAGCCAAGCCTCGGGGACAGGGGTTGGTGAGCAGTTCTTC.

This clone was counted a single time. The CDR3 DNA reads TGTGCCAGCAGCACCGGGACAGGGCCCGGGGAGCTGTTTTTT. This gives the protein CASSTGTGPGELFF. V gene TRBV27 combines with J gene TRBJ2-2; 9 bases are a match to TRBD1. This CDR3 region has 14 residues. V lost 6 bases and J lost 6; bases outside the gene matches: 5. Germline V gene sequence: CDR1 MNHEY, CDR2 SMNVEV (reference sequence).

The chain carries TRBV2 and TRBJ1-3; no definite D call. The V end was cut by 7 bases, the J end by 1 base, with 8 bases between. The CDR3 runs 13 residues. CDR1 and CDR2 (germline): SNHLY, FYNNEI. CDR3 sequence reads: CASTEASGNTIYF. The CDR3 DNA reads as TGTGCCAGCACCGAGGCATCTGGAAACACCATATATTTT.

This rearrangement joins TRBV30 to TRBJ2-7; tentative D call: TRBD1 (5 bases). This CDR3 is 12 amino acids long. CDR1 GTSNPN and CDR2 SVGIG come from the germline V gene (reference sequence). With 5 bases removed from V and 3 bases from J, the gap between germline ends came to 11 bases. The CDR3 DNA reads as TGTGCCTGGGCCCCAGACAGCTACGAGCAGTACTTC. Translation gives CAWAPDSYEQYF.

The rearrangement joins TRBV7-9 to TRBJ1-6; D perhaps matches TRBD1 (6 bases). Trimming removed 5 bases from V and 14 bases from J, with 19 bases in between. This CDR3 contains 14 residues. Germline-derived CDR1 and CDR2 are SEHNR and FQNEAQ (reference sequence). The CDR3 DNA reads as TGTGCCAGCAGCCCCGGGACATCTCCATCGGCCCTCCACTTT. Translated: CASSPGTSPSALHF.

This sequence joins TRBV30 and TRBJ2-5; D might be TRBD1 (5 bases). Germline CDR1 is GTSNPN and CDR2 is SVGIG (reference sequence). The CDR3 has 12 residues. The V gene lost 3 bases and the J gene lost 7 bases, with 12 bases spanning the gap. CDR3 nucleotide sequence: TGTGCCTGGAGCATGGTCAGGGCGACCCAGTACTTC. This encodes CAWSMVRATQYF.

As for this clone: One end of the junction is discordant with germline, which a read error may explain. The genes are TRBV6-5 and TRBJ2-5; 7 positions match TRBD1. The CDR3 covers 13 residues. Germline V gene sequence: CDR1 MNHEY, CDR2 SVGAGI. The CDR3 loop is CASGSQGVVTKYF. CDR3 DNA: TGTGCCAGCGGGTCTCAGGGGGTGGTGACCAAGTACTTC.

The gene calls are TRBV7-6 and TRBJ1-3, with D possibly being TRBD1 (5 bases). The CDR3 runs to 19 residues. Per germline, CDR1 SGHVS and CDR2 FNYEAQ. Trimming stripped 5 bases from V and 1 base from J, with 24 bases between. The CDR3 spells CASSLNLNIFDSSGNTIYF. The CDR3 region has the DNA TGTGCCAGCAGCCTCAACCTAAACATTTTCGACAGTTCTGGAAACACCATATATTTT.

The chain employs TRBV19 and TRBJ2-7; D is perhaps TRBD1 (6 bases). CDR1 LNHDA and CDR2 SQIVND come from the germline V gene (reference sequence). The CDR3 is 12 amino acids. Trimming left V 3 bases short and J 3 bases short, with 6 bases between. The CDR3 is CASSMGHYEQYF. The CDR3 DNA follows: TGTGCCAGTAGTATGGGACACTACGAGCAGTACTTC.